This T cell receptor beta chain comes out of a study of vaccination and CD4 T cells after COVID-19. Study at large: Control wells got either CEFX epitopes, HIV-1 Nef peptides, or no peptide at all.

Whole-study results and caveats: Rising from about 20 to 38, the median of SARS-CoV-2-reactive clonotypes did not change significantly.

Regarding this clonotype: What it binds is not known.

Described treatment: roughly ten-day PBMC culture with coronavirus spike peptide pools or control peptides (ViraFEST assay). Per well, around 2 million PBMCs were cultured in the presence of approximately 9 IU/ml IL-2 and approximately 9.4 ug/ml peptide pools. Per the germline V gene, CDR1 is MNHEY and CDR2 is SVGAGI. The CDR3 consists of 15 residues. V was clipped by 0 bases and J by 5 bases, with 13 bases between them. At the Johns Hopkins FTIC core, DNA taken from cultured CD4+ T cells was sequenced by way of the Oncomine TCR Beta short-read assay. TCRdb called the PCR reads again in MiXCR, with one record for every CDR3 protein. The sample comprises about 20,000 distinct CDR3 sequences, about 60% of which are singletons, and about 8.2% rests with the top ten.

The V and J genes are TRBV6-5 and TRBJ1-2; unclear D gene. The receptor was isolated from a human donor who had recovered from COVID-19. The sequencing input was CD4+ T cells from blood, cultured in vitro. CDR3 DNA: TGTGCCAGCAGTTACTCGGGTCATTCCCTGTATGGCTACACCTTC. Protein sequence: CASSYSGHSLYGYTF.